These 13 T cell receptor beta chains share one sample of origin, sequenced in a study of T-cell memory formation after mild COVID-19. TCRdb reprocessed the 5' RACE reads via MiXCR and lists one record per CDR3 protein. The sample shows about 270,000 distinct CDR3 sequences, around 15% of them seen only once. The sample taken for sequencing was PBMCs or a T cell subset sorted from them (not recorded which). The receptor set was obtained from a young man who had mild COVID-19 (a few samples of this study predate the infection). Cell type and time point are not known.

This clonotype was detected ten times or more. V usage is TRBV5-1 and J usage is TRBJ2-7; 8 nucleotides agree with TRBD1. CDR1 and CDR2 from the germline V gene are SGHRS and YFSETQ. The V and J ends lost 3 bases and 4 bases, in that order; junction bases with no gene match: 3. CDR3 length: 13 residues. The CDR3 DNA follows: TGCGCCAGCAGCTCCGGACAGGGATACGAGCAGTACTTC. Amino acids: CASSSGQGYEQYF.

V is TRBV11-2 and J is TRBJ1-4; 7 bases fit TRBD1. The germline V gene has CDR1 SGHAT and CDR2 FQNNGV. The CDR3 is 17 residues long. V lost 6 bases to trimming and J lost 0 bases; unmatched junction nucleotides: 10. Written as DNA, the CDR3 is TGTGCCAGCAGGAAACCGGGACAGTTAGCAACTAATGAAAAACTGTTTTTT. This gives the protein CASRKPGQLATNEKLFF.

The rearrangement uses TRBV20-1 and TRBJ2-3, with no clear D. The CDR3 consists of 11 residues. Trimming stripped 6 bases from V and 2 bases from J, with 6 bases between. The germline gives CDR1 DFQATT, CDR2 SNEGSKA (reference sequence). The CDR3 sequence is CSARTTDTQYF. CDR3 bases: TGCAGTGCAAGGACCACAGATACGCAGTATTTT.

The genes are TRBV15 and TRBJ2-2, with TRBD2 as a possible D gene (7 bases). The CDR3 contains 12 residues. V dropped 9 bases and J dropped 4 bases, with 9 bases sitting between them. Germline CDR1 reads LNHNV; CDR2 reads YYDKDF (reference sequence). The CDR3 DNA is TGTGCCACAGGGGGGGGCACCGGGGAGCTGTTTTTT. It yields the protein CATGGGTGELFF.

This clonotype was found a few times. The chain combines TRBV20-1 with TRBJ2-3; TRBD2 matches 7 bases. The CDR3 consists of 15 residues. Germline assignment: CDR1 DFQATT and CDR2 SNEGSKA (reference sequence). V shed 0 bases, J shed 4 bases, and the junction held 7 bases outside the gene matches. CDR3 sequence (DNA): TGCAGTGCTAGAGATTACGGGGGGTGGGCAGATACGCAGTATTTT. It yields the protein CSARDYGGWADTQYF.

This clonotype was observed a handful of times. The chain has TRBV25-1 and TRBJ1-2; no clear D. Trimming cost V 4 bases and J 0 bases, with 6 bases left between them. Germline V lookup: CDR1 MGHDK, CDR2 SYGVNS. The CDR3 has 13 residues. The CDR3 is CASSGYSNYGYTF. The CDR3 DNA sequence: TGTGCCAGCAGTGGATACTCTAACTATGGCTACACCTTC.

This clonotype was detected many times. The chain uses TRBV5-1 and TRBJ1-5, with 7 bases that match TRBD1. The V gene's germline CDR1 is SGHRS and CDR2 YFSETQ. The CDR3 extends over 14 amino acids. V was clipped by 2 bases and J by 6 bases; unmatched bases: 5. The CDR3, as DNA: TGCGCCAGCAGCTTACAAGGGGGCACTCAGCCCCAGCATTTT. Protein: CASSLQGGTQPQHF. The complete variable domain, with remaining parts taken from reference TRBV5-1 and TRBJ1-5, reads KAGVTQTPRYLIKTRGQQVTLSCSPISGHRSVSWYQQTPGQGLQFLFEYFSETQRNKGNFPGRFSGRQFSNSRSEMNVSTLELGDSALYLCASSLQGGTQPQHFGDGTRLSIL.

This clonotype has just one count. V and J are TRBV7-6 and TRBJ2-3; no definite D call. The CDR3 length is 14 residues. Trimming took off 5 bases at V and 6 bases at J, with 15 bases between the two ends. Germline lookup yields CDR1 SGHVS and CDR2 FNYEAQ. CDR3 nucleotides: TGTGCCAGCAGCGCTTGGACGGATGCCGATACGCAGTATTTT. Amino acids: CASSAWTDADTQYF.

This clonotype was seen only a few times. V gene TRBV18 combines with J gene TRBJ1-2; D is ambiguous. Deletions cut 3 bases from V and 4 bases from J, with 15 bases between. Germline V gives CDR1 KGHSH, CDR2 LQKENI. This CDR3 is built from 15 residues. The DNA for the CDR3 is TGTGCCAGCTCACCCGATATGGCGGGGAGCTATGGCTACACCTTC. Translated, it gives CASSPDMAGSYGYTF.

This clonotype showed up just a few times. CDR3 in DNA: TGTGCCAGCAGCCCGCTAGGGCGGGTGACGAACACCGGGGAGCTGTTTTTT. This sequence encodes CASSPLGRVTNTGELFF. This sequence joins TRBV28 and TRBJ2-2, with D perhaps matching TRBD2 (5 bases). Trimming removed 6 bases at V and 0 bases at J, with 17 bases between. There are 17 residues in the CDR3. The germline V gene has CDR1 MDHEN and CDR2 SYDVKM.

The CDR3 spells CASKGGTRGIGELFF. In DNA form, the CDR3 reads TGTGCCAGCAAAGGCGGGACGAGAGGTATCGGGGAGCTGTTTTTT. The chain recombines TRBV6-6 with TRBJ2-2, with D possibly being TRBD2 (6 bases). Trimming shortened V by 7 bases and J by 7 bases, and 19 bases separated the two germline ends. The CDR3 consists of 15 residues. The germline CDR1 and CDR2 sequences are MNHNY and SVGAGI (reference sequence).

This clonotype has at least ten counts. This chain uses TRBV5-1 with TRBJ2-3; D unclear. The CDR3 is 15 residues long. From germline, CDR1 is SGHRS and CDR2 YFSETQ. V lost 4 bases and J 3 bases, leaving 15 bases between the germline ends. CDR3: CASSTTPTLTDTQYF. The CDR3 DNA sequence: TGCGCCAGCAGCACCACCCCGACCCTAACAGATACGCAGTATTTT.

This clonotype occurred a few times. The chain has TRBV12-3 or TRBV12-4 and TRBJ1-2, with D unresolved. The V end was cut by 6 bases, the J end by 4 bases, with 9 bases between. CDR3 length: 12 residues. CDR3 loop: CASRGSGYGYTF. The CDR3 DNA is TGTGCCAGCAGGGGGTCTGGCTATGGCTACACCTTC.